Detailed here is one T cell receptor beta chain. Antigen: not known. V gave up 2 bases and J gave up 0 bases, with 5 bases separating them. Germline CDR1 reads MGHDK; CDR2 reads SYGVNS. This CDR3 is built from 14 residues. These data belong to a study of cytomegalovirus exposure and HLA in healthy donors. Study details: Previous work identified roughly 120 million unique TCR beta sequences from 200 million or so T cells. Findings and limits, study-wide: Most of the TCR beta V segments (in an earlier analysis) were productive either about 87% or about 30% of the time. According to a later analysis, donors in an Asian-associated ancestry cluster reportedly had fewer N-insertions than the roughly 720-donor mean. Most subjects had HLA-A and HLA-B alleles reportedly predicted accurately by TCR beta sequences.

Primers for the PCR totalled 60 Vbeta and 13 Jbeta. TCRdb's copy holds only in-frame clones and misses some; the assay was immunoSEQ multiplex PCR. This table has about 120,000 clones, about four fifths appearing once. The chain combines TRBV25-1 with TRBJ2-4; D not certain. What was sequenced was PBMCs. This clonotype was sampled from a man aged 25 to 40 in good health and CMV-seropositive. The CDR3 nucleotides read TGTGCCAGCAGTGAACCCGGAGCCAAAAACATTCAGTACTTC. It codes for CASSEPGAKNIQYF.